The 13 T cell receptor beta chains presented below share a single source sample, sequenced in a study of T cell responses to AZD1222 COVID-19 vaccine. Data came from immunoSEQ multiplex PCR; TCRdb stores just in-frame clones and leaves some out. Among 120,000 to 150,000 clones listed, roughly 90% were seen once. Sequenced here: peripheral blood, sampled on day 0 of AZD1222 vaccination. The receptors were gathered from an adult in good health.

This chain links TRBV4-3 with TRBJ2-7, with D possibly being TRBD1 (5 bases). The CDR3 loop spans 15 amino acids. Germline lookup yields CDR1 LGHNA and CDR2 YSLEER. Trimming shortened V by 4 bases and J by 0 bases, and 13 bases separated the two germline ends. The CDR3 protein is CASSPGIGFSYEQYF. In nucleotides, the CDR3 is TGCGCCAGCAGCCCAGGGATCGGGTTCTCCTACGAGCAGTACTTC.

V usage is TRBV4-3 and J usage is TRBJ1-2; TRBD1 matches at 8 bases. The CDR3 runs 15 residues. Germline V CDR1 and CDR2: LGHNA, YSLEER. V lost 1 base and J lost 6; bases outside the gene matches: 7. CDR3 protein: CASSQVTGEENGYTF. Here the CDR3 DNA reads TGCGCCAGCAGCCAAGTGACAGGGGAGGAGAATGGCTACACCTTC.

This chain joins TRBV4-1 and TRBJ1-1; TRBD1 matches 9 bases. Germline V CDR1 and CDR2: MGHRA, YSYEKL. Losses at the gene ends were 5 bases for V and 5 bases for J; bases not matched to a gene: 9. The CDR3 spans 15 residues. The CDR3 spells CASSARTGAGTEAFF. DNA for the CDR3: TGCGCCAGCAGCGCCCGGACAGGGGCGGGTACTGAAGCTTTCTTT.

The CDR3 protein is CASSLEAYYEQYF. DNA for the CDR3: TGTGCCAGCAGCTTGGAGGCGTACTACGAGCAGTACTTC. The V call is TRBV5-5, the J call TRBJ2-7; D remains ambiguous. V was pared by 0 bases and J by 3 bases, with 7 bases between. Per the germline V gene, CDR1 is SGHKS and CDR2 is YYEKEE (reference sequence). This CDR3 comprises 13 residues.

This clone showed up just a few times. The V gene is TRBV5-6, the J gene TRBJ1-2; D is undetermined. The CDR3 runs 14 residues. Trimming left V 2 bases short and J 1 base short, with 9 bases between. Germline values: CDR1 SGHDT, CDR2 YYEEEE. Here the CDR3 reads CASSFRELNYGYTF. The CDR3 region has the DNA TGTGCCAGCAGCTTCAGAGAGCTTAACTATGGCTACACCTTC. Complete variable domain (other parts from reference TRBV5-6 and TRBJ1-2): DAGVTQSPTHLIKTRGQQVTLRCSPKSGHDTVSWYQQALGQGPQFIFQYYEEEERQRGNFPDRFSGHQFPNYSSELNVNALLLGDSALYLCASSFRELNYGYTFGSGTRLTVV.

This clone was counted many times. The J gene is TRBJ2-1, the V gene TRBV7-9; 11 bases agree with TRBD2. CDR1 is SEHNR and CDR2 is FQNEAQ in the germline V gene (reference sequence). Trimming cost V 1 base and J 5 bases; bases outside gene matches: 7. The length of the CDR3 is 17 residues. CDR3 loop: CASSLVASGRSDNEQFF. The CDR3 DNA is TGTGCCAGCAGCTTAGTGGCTAGCGGGAGGTCCGACAATGAGCAGTTCTTC.

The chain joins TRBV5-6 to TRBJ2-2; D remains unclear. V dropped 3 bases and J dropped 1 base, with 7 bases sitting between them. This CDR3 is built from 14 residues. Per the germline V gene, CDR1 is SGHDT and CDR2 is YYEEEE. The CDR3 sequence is CASSSVGNTGELFF. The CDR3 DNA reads TGTGCCAGCAGCTCGGTAGGGAACACCGGGGAGCTGTTTTTT.

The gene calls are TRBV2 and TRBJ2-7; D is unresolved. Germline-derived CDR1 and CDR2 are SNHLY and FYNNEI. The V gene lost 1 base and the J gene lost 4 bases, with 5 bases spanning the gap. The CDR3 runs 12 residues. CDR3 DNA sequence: TGTGCCAGCAGTGAAGTACCTTACGAGCAGTACTTC. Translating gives CASSEVPYEQYF.

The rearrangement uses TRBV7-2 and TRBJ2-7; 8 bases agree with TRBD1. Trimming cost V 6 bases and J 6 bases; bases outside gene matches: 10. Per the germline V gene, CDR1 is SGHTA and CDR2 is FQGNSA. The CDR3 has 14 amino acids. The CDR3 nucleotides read TGTGCCAGCAGATTACCGGACAGGGTCGGCGAGCAGTACTTC. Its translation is CASRLPDRVGEQYF. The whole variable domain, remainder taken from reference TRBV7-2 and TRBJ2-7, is GAGVSQSPSNKVTEKGKDVELRCDPISGHTALYWYRQSLGQGLEFLIYFQGNSAPDKSGLPSDRFSAERTGGSVSTLTIQRTQQEDSAVYLCASRLPDRVGEQYFGPGTRLTVT.

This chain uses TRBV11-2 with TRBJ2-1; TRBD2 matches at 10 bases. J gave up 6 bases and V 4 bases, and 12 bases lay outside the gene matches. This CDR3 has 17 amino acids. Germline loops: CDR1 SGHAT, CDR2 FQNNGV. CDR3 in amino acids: CASSSSLAGDTRNEQFF. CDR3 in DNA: TGTGCCAGCAGCTCCTCTCTAGCGGGAGATACGCGCAATGAGCAGTTCTTC.

In DNA, the CDR3 is TGTGCCAGCAGTTGGGACCGAGGGGAGATTCAAGAGACCCAGTACTTC. Translating gives CASSWDRGEIQETQYF. This chain links TRBV7-9 with TRBJ2-5; D may be TRBD1 or TRBD2 (5 bases each). This CDR3 is 16 amino acids long. Germline V lookup: CDR1 SEHNR, CDR2 FQNEAQ (reference sequence). The germline V and J ends were trimmed by 6 bases and 2 bases, with 19 bases remaining between them. Variable domain in full (rest from reference TRBV7-9 and TRBJ2-5): DTGVSQNPRHKITKRGQNVTFRCDPISEHNRLYWYRQTLGQGPEFLTYFQNEAQLEKSRLLSDRFSAERPKGSFSTLEIQRTEQGDSAMYLCASSWDRGEIQETQYFGPGTRLLVL.

The CDR3 loop is CASSPWGEKLFF. For the CDR3, the DNA is TGCGCCAGCAGCCCCTGGGGTGAAAAACTGTTTTTT. J is TRBJ1-4 and V is TRBV4-1; D unresolved. CDR3 size: 12 residues. Trimming took 4 bases from V and 7 from J, leaving 7 bases between them. CDR1 is MGHRA, CDR2 YSYEKL, per germline.

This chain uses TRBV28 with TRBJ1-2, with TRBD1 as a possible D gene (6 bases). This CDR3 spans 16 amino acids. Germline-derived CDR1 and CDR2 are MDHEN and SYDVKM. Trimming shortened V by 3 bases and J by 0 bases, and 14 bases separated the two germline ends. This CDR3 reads CASSFLQGPANYGYTF. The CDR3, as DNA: TGTGCCAGCAGTTTTCTCCAGGGGCCCGCTAACTATGGCTACACCTTC.